A selection of T cell receptor beta chains follows, all from one sample in a study of blood T cell repertoires in COVID-19. Clones were sequenced by immunoSEQ multiplex PCR, and TCRdb holds only the in-frame ones, with some missing. Among some 43,000 clones listed, 75% to 90% were seen once. The material sequenced was peripheral blood. These receptors were taken from a human donor in a cohort sampled during active COVID-19. Each CDR3 is given with its conserved first and last residue. The D gene is left open where the match is weak.

>TRBV2|.|TRBJ2-5
CASTSRGGWETQYF
TGTGCCAGCACATCGAGGGGGGGCTGGGAGACCCAGTACTTC
>TRBV28|.|TRBJ1-5
CASSNKPVDSLGHF
TGTGCCAGCAGCAATAAACCCGTGGACAGCCTTGGGCATTTT
>TRBV28|TRBD1|TRBJ1-5
CASRGDREKQPQHF
TGTGCCAGCAGAGGGGACAGGGAGAAGCAGCCCCAGCATTTT
>TRBV10-3|.|TRBJ1-2
CAISESSTVYGYTF
TGTGCCATCAGTGAGTCGAGCACAGTCTATGGCTACACCTTC
>TRBV7-9|TRBD1|TRBJ2-5
CASRSGTGIQETQYF
TGTGCCAGCAGATCCGGGACAGGGATCCAAGAGACCCAGTACTTC
>TRBV28|.|TRBJ2-5
CASSDPGTSGVVDVTQYF
TGTGCCAGCAGTGATCCCGGGACATCGGGTGTAGTTGACGTGACCCAGTACTTC
>TRBV6-5|TRBD1|TRBJ1-2
CASSYSPGTAYGYTF
TGTGCCAGCAGTTATTCCCCCGGGACAGCATATGGCTACACCTTC
>TRBV3-1/TRBV3-2|.|TRBJ2-2
CASSLPRGRESTGELFF
TGTGCCAGCAGCCTTCCGAGGGGGAGGGAGAGCACCGGGGAGCTGTTTTTT
>TRBV28|TRBD1|TRBJ2-7
CATDRGQTYEQYF
TGTGCCACCGACAGGGGCCAAACCTACGAGCAGTACTTC
>TRBV30|.|TRBJ2-7
CAWSGTAAISGQYF
TGTGCCTGGAGCGGCACGGCCGCCATATCGGGGCAGTACTTC
>TRBV2|TRBD2|TRBJ2-2
CASSGVWGLAGGPGELFF
TGTGCCAGCAGTGGCGTATGGGGACTAGCGGGAGGTCCCGGGGAGCTGTTTTTT
>TRBV28|TRBD1|TRBJ1-2
CASSYRGLAGYTF
TGTGCCAGCAGCTACAGGGGGCTGGCTGGCTACACCTTC
>TRBV6-6|.|TRBJ1-2
CASSYSDRGRGGYTF
TGTGCCAGCAGTTACAGTGATAGGGGGAGAGGAGGCTACACCTTC
>TRBV5-1|TRBD1|TRBJ1-1
CASSLGPGTGKSEAFF
TGCGCCAGCAGCTTGGGTCCCGGGACAGGGAAAAGTGAAGCTTTCTTT
>TRBV5-1|TRBD1|TRBJ1-5
CASGGTGWTQPQHF
TGCGCCAGCGGGGGGACAGGATGGACTCAGCCCCAGCATTTT
>TRBV3-1/TRBV3-2|TRBD1|TRBJ2-5
CASSQEPRAGGGETQYF
TGTGCCAGCAGCCAAGAGCCTCGGGCAGGGGGTGGGGAGACCCAGTACTTC
>TRBV7-3|.|TRBJ2-3
CASSPGLSTDTQYF
TGTGCCAGCAGCCCGGGACTTAGCACAGATACGCAGTATTTT